These T cell receptor beta chains were read from a single sample in a study of blood T cell repertoires in COVID-19. Some clones are missing from TCRdb's copy, which holds only in-frame ones; the method was immunoSEQ multiplex PCR. The profile shows 250,000 to 300,000 clones, roughly 87% of them singletons. Sequencing was carried out using peripheral blood. Source of these receptors: a woman between 45 and 60 years old who had recovered from COVID-19. The conserved cysteine and the conserved F or W are not part of the CDR3 here.

V: TRBV7-2; J: TRBJ1-4; CDR3: ASSPQSGLNEKLF
V: TRBV15; J: TRBJ2-2; CDR3: ATSRHGGGRANAGELF
V: TRBV7-9; J: TRBJ1-4; CDR3: ASSSGTGHEKLF
V: TRBV12-3/TRBV12-4; J: TRBJ1-1; CDR3: ASSPFSPEAF
V: TRBV2; J: TRBJ2-3; CDR3: ASSEAQRPSTDTQY
V: TRBV6-2/TRBV6-3; J: TRBJ1-5; CDR3: ASSYSSVQPQH
V: TRBV18; J: TRBJ2-5; CDR3: ASSPPGQGGETQY
V: TRBV4-2; J: TRBJ1-5; CDR3: ASNPGGQGDQPQH
V: TRBV28; J: TRBJ1-1; CDR3: ASNESGRGLVNTEAF
V: TRBV2; J: TRBJ1-2; CDR3: ARGIGQGQYGYT